The subject of this entry is one TCR beta chain. The repertoire was sequenced with immunoSEQ multiplex PCR; TCRdb's copy has only in-frame clones and lacks some. The table includes over 200,000 clones, around 85% detected once. This sample is drawn from a study of blood T cell repertoires in COVID-19. The V end was cut by 8 bases, the J end by 9 bases, with 18 bases between. Per the germline V gene, CDR1 is SGHRS and CDR2 is YFSETQ. The CDR3 has 13 amino acids. This sequence was found in a human donor in a cohort sampled during active COVID-19. The gene calls are TRBV5-1 and TRBJ2-1; a possible D gene is TRBD2 (6 bases). The sequencing input was peripheral blood. Written as DNA, the CDR3 is TGCGCCAGTAGACTAGTCACGGGCTCTGAGCAGTTCTTC. It specifies CASRLVTGSEQFF.